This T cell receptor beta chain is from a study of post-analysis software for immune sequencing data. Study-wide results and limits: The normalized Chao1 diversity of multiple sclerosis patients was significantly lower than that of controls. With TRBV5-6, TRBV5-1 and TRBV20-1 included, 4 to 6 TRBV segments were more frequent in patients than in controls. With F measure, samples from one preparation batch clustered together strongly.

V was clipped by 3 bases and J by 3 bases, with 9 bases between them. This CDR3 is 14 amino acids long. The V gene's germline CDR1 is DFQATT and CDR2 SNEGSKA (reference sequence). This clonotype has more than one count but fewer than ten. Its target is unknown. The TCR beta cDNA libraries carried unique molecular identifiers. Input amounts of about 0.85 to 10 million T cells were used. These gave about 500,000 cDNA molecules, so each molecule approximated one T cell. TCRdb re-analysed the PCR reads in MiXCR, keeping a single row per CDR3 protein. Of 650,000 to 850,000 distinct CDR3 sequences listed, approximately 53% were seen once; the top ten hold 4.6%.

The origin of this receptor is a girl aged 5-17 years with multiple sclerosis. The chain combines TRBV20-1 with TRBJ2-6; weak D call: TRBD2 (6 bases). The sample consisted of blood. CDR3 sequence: CSARGGSGANVLTF. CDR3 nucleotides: TGCAGTGCTAGGGGAGGAAGTGGGGCCAACGTCCTGACTTTC.